This is a list of T cell receptor beta chains from one sample in a study of T cells in Graves' hyperthyroidism and ophthalmopathy. One entry per CDR3 protein results from TCRdb running MiXCR on the multiplex PCR reads. Here the sample spans roughly 510,000 distinct CDR3 sequences, over 45% being singletons. Sample: peripheral blood or thyroid tissue (not recorded which). The receptors shown here come from an adult woman with Graves' disease, either hyperthyroidism or ophthalmopathy (not recorded which). Both conserved end residues are part of each CDR3. Each record gives: V gene, J gene, D gene, clone size, CDR3 protein, CDR3 DNA. A D gene is named only where the DNA matches it firmly. The size of a clone is reported for some rows only, either as once, few or many, or as a class for expanded clones.

v_gene: TRBV20-1
j_gene: TRBJ2-5
d_gene: TRBD1
abundance: NA
CDR3aa: CSASDRGYQETQYF
CDR3nt: TGCAGTGCTTCGGACAGGGGGTACCAAGAGACCCAGTACTTC

v_gene: TRBV29-1
j_gene: TRBJ1-2
d_gene: NA
abundance: NA
CDR3aa: CSVGWTDSGYTF
CDR3nt: TGCAGCGTTGGCTGGACGGATTCTGGCTACACCTTC

v_gene: TRBV10-3
j_gene: TRBJ2-5
d_gene: NA
abundance: few
CDR3aa: CAIGKGQETQYF
CDR3nt: TGTGCCATCGGTAAAGGCCAAGAGACCCAGTACTTC

v_gene: TRBV5-4
j_gene: TRBJ1-5
d_gene: NA
abundance: NA
CDR3aa: CARRGGNQPQHF
CDR3nt: TGTGCCAGGAGGGGAGGCAATCAGCCCCAGCATTTT

v_gene: TRBV9
j_gene: TRBJ2-7
d_gene: NA
abundance: few
CDR3aa: CASSVEPSSYEQYF
CDR3nt: TGTGCCAGCAGCGTAGAGCCTAGTTCCTACGAGCAGTACTTC

v_gene: TRBV20-1
j_gene: TRBJ1-4
d_gene: NA
abundance: few
CDR3aa: CSAREEKLFF
CDR3nt: TGCAGTGCTAGAGAGGAAAAACTGTTTTTT

v_gene: TRBV20-1
j_gene: TRBJ2-1
d_gene: NA
abundance: many
CDR3aa: CSAPRLGNEQFF
CDR3nt: TGCAGTGCTCCGAGATTAGGGAATGAGCAGTTCTTC

v_gene: TRBV7-2
j_gene: TRBJ2-7
d_gene: TRBD2
abundance: NA
CDR3aa: CASSLVGRSEVSYEQYF
CDR3nt: TGTGCCAGCAGCTTAGTCGGGAGGTCGGAGGTGTCCTACGAGCAGTACTTC

v_gene: TRBV14
j_gene: TRBJ2-7
d_gene: NA
abundance: few
CDR3aa: CASSQGLREQYF
CDR3nt: TGTGCCAGCAGTCAAGGGCTGCGGGAGCAGTACTTC

v_gene: TRBV20-1
j_gene: TRBJ1-1
d_gene: NA
abundance: NA
CDR3aa: CSASRSVNTEAFF
CDR3nt: TGCAGTGCTAGCCGCAGTGTCAACACTGAAGCTTTCTTT

v_gene: TRBV20-1
j_gene: TRBJ2-5
d_gene: NA
abundance: NA
CDR3aa: CSASLRGETQYF
CDR3nt: TGCAGTGCTAGCCTCCGGGGAGAGACCCAGTACTTC

v_gene: TRBV20-1
j_gene: TRBJ1-2
d_gene: NA
abundance: few
CDR3aa: CSARVAYGYTF
CDR3nt: TGCAGTGCTAGAGTGGCCTATGGCTACACCTTC

v_gene: TRBV10-3
j_gene: TRBJ1-2
d_gene: NA
abundance: few
CDR3aa: CAISTGAQDYGYTF
CDR3nt: TGTGCCATCAGTACCGGGGCGCAGGACTATGGCTACACCTTC

v_gene: TRBV7-2
j_gene: TRBJ2-7
d_gene: NA
abundance: NA
CDR3aa: CASRKTAVSYEQYF
CDR3nt: TGTGCCAGCAGAAAAACGGCAGTCTCCTACGAGCAGTACTTC

v_gene: TRBV14
j_gene: TRBJ2-6
d_gene: TRBD2
abundance: NA
CDR3aa: CASSRTSGGSGANVLTF
CDR3nt: TGTGCCAGCAGTCGGACTAGCGGGGGTTCTGGGGCCAACGTCCTGACTTTC

v_gene: TRBV7-2
j_gene: TRBJ1-4
d_gene: NA
abundance: many
CDR3aa: CASSPREGKLFF
CDR3nt: TGTGCCAGCAGCCCCAGGGAGGGCAAACTGTTTTTT

v_gene: TRBV5-4
j_gene: TRBJ2-1
d_gene: NA
abundance: many
CDR3aa: CASSFGPASVNNEQFF
CDR3nt: TGTGCCAGCAGCTTCGGACCGGCTTCGGTAAACAATGAGCAGTTCTTC

v_gene: TRBV29-1
j_gene: TRBJ2-7
d_gene: NA
abundance: few
CDR3aa: CSVVWDLSSYEQYF
CDR3nt: TGCAGCGTTGTATGGGACTTAAGCTCCTACGAGCAGTACTTC

v_gene: TRBV5-4
j_gene: TRBJ2-5
d_gene: TRBD2
abundance: many
CDR3aa: CASSLGREWQETQYF
CDR3nt: TGTGCCAGCAGCTTGGGGCGGGAGTGGCAAGAGACCCAGTACTTC

v_gene: TRBV6-5
j_gene: TRBJ2-7
d_gene: TRBD2
abundance: NA
CDR3aa: CASSDPGLAGMREQYF
CDR3nt: TGTGCCAGCAGTGACCCCGGACTAGCGGGAATGAGGGAGCAGTACTTC

v_gene: TRBV20-1
j_gene: TRBJ2-7
d_gene: NA
abundance: many
CDR3aa: CRAGLGYEQYF
CDR3nt: TGCAGGGCGGGATTAGGCTACGAGCAGTACTTC

v_gene: TRBV20-1
j_gene: TRBJ1-6
d_gene: NA
abundance: many
CDR3aa: CSALVGYNSPLHF
CDR3nt: TGCAGTGCCCTCGTGGGTTATAATTCACCCCTCCACTTT

v_gene: TRBV11-1
j_gene: TRBJ2-7
d_gene: NA
abundance: NA
CDR3aa: CASSLRDDNEQYF
CDR3nt: TGTGCCAGCAGCTTGAGGGACGACAACGAGCAGTACTTC

v_gene: TRBV2
j_gene: TRBJ2-6
d_gene: NA
abundance: NA
CDR3aa: CASRRAGANVLTF
CDR3nt: TGTGCCAGCAGAAGGGCGGGGGCCAACGTCCTGACTTTC

v_gene: TRBV27
j_gene: TRBJ1-3
d_gene: TRBD1
abundance: many
CDR3aa: CASRPGQGWDTIYF
CDR3nt: TGTGCCAGCAGGCCGGGACAGGGTTGGGACACCATATATTTT

v_gene: TRBV20-1
j_gene: TRBJ1-1
d_gene: TRBD1
abundance: many
CDR3aa: CSFTRDSQSEAFF
CDR3nt: TGCAGTTTTACACGGGACAGCCAGTCGGAAGCTTTCTTT

v_gene: TRBV20-1
j_gene: TRBJ2-7
d_gene: NA
abundance: few
CDR3aa: CSAPPGLGPYEQYF
CDR3nt: TGCAGCGCCCCCCCGGGGTTGGGACCCTACGAGCAGTACTTC

v_gene: TRBV7-3
j_gene: TRBJ2-5
d_gene: NA
abundance: NA
CDR3aa: CASSRETNLAETQYF
CDR3nt: TGTGCCAGCAGTCGGGAGACTAACCTCGCTGAGACCCAGTACTTC

v_gene: TRBV5-1
j_gene: TRBJ1-4
d_gene: NA
abundance: NA
CDR3aa: CASSREEKLFF
CDR3nt: TGCGCCAGCAGCAGGGAGGAAAAACTGTTTTTT

v_gene: TRBV19
j_gene: TRBJ2-5
d_gene: TRBD1
abundance: many
CDR3aa: CASTKDRAGGTQYF
CDR3nt: TGTGCCAGTACCAAGGACAGGGCTGGGGGGACCCAGTACTTC

v_gene: TRBV19
j_gene: TRBJ1-5
d_gene: TRBD1
abundance: NA
CDR3aa: CASTDRPRVQPQHF
CDR3nt: TGTGCCAGTACGGACAGGCCCAGGGTTCAGCCCCAGCATTTT

v_gene: TRBV7-9
j_gene: TRBJ1-2
d_gene: NA
abundance: NA
CDR3aa: CASSLADTGNVVGYTF
CDR3nt: TGTGCCAGCAGCTTAGCGGACACCGGGAACGTAGTCGGCTACACCTTC

v_gene: TRBV29-1
j_gene: TRBJ2-5
d_gene: NA
abundance: NA
CDR3aa: CSVEDGRGETQYF
CDR3nt: TGCAGCGTTGAAGATGGTAGAGGAGAGACCCAGTACTTC

v_gene: TRBV15
j_gene: TRBJ1-6
d_gene: TRBD1
abundance: NA
CDR3aa: CATSRERGQAPRLHF
CDR3nt: TGTGCCACCAGCAGAGAGCGGGGACAGGCGCCTCGACTCCACTTT

v_gene: TRBV20-1
j_gene: TRBJ1-1
d_gene: NA
abundance: NA
CDR3aa: CSAPDSTMSTEAFF
CDR3nt: TGCAGTGCTCCGGACAGCACCATGAGCACTGAAGCTTTCTTT

v_gene: TRBV2
j_gene: TRBJ1-2
d_gene: NA
abundance: NA
CDR3aa: CASSTTGDTTYGYTF
CDR3nt: TGTGCCAGCAGTACAACCGGGGACACCACCTATGGCTACACCTTC

v_gene: TRBV18
j_gene: TRBJ1-1
d_gene: NA
abundance: once
CDR3aa: CASSPLAGAQNTEAFF
CDR3nt: TGTGCCAGCTCACCCTTAGCAGGCGCGCAAAACACTGAAGCTTTCTTT

v_gene: TRBV20-1
j_gene: TRBJ2-7
d_gene: TRBD2
abundance: many
CDR3aa: CSARALLYSGSYEQYF
CDR3nt: TGCAGTGCTAGAGCTCTACTTTATAGCGGGAGCTACGAGCAGTACTTC

v_gene: TRBV29-1
j_gene: TRBJ1-3
d_gene: NA
abundance: NA
CDR3aa: CSVDSRDTIYF
CDR3nt: TGCAGCGTTGACAGCAGGGACACCATATATTTT

v_gene: TRBV7-2
j_gene: TRBJ2-2
d_gene: NA
abundance: NA
CDR3aa: CASSLSAHTGELFF
CDR3nt: TGTGCCAGCAGCTTATCAGCGCACACCGGGGAGCTGTTTTTT

v_gene: TRBV4-1
j_gene: TRBJ1-6
d_gene: TRBD1
abundance: many
CDR3aa: CASSQVVSQGIHGNSPLHF
CDR3nt: TGCGCCAGCAGCCAAGTCGTCTCACAGGGGATTCACGGTAATTCACCCCTCCACTTT

v_gene: TRBV6-1
j_gene: TRBJ2-7
d_gene: NA
abundance: many
CDR3aa: CASTEGSFSYEQYF
CDR3nt: TGTGCCAGCACCGAGGGATCATTCTCCTACGAGCAGTACTTC

v_gene: TRBV6-5
j_gene: TRBJ1-2
d_gene: NA
abundance: NA
CDR3aa: CASTRLQGYGYTF
CDR3nt: TGTGCCAGCACCCGGTTACAGGGCTATGGCTACACCTTC

v_gene: TRBV29-1
j_gene: TRBJ2-7
d_gene: TRBD2
abundance: few
CDR3aa: CSVEGEGKTYEQYF
CDR3nt: TGCAGCGTTGAAGGGGAGGGCAAGACCTACGAGCAGTACTTC

v_gene: TRBV7-9
j_gene: TRBJ2-7
d_gene: TRBD1
abundance: NA
CDR3aa: CASSAQDRGRPYEQYF
CDR3nt: TGTGCCAGCAGTGCACAGGACAGGGGTCGACCCTACGAGCAGTACTTC

v_gene: TRBV4-2
j_gene: TRBJ2-5
d_gene: NA
abundance: NA
CDR3aa: CASSTRRGLGETQYF
CDR3nt: TGTGCCAGCAGCACCCGGAGGGGGTTGGGAGAGACCCAGTACTTC

v_gene: TRBV6-6
j_gene: TRBJ1-2
d_gene: NA
abundance: NA
CDR3aa: CASGRLTGDGYTF
CDR3nt: TGTGCCAGCGGTCGTCTAACGGGTGATGGCTACACCTTC

v_gene: TRBV7-2
j_gene: TRBJ2-2
d_gene: TRBD2
abundance: many
CDR3aa: CASSLLAGGPGVYTGELFF
CDR3nt: TGTGCCAGCAGCTTATTGGCGGGAGGACCAGGGGTATACACCGGGGAGCTGTTTTTT

v_gene: TRBV15
j_gene: TRBJ2-7
d_gene: TRBD2
abundance: few
CDR3aa: CATRRGAGDDEQYF
CDR3nt: TGTGCCACCCGAAGAGGGGCGGGAGATGACGAGCAGTACTTC

v_gene: TRBV29-1
j_gene: TRBJ2-7
d_gene: TRBD1
abundance: NA
CDR3aa: CSVGTGEFYEQYF
CDR3nt: TGCAGCGTTGGGACAGGTGAGTTCTACGAGCAGTACTTC